These 6 T cell receptor beta chains were all obtained from the same sample, sequenced in a study of human T cells and chemical hapten exposure. Time point of the sample: patch test 2, 6 weeks after DPC sensitization. Treatment denoted: therapeutic diphenylcyclopropenone sensitization with weekly scalp DPC. Each CDR3 protein gets one entry after TCRdb re-called the RACE reads with MiXCR. The table lists roughly 140,000 distinct CDR3 sequences, about 10% of them singletons. The starting material was whole blood, obtained in connection with sensitization to the hapten diphenylcyclopropenone (DPC). The receptor set was obtained from a woman aged 45-59 years with alopecia areata. Some clones in this sample may be carry-over from other donors' samples.

Worth noting for this clonotype: A junction boundary mismatches the germline segment, possibly from a read error. This chain uses TRBV6-5 with TRBJ2-5, with D tentatively TRBD1 (6 bases). The CDR3 length is 15 residues. Germline V lookup: CDR1 MNHEY, CDR2 SVGAGI. CDR3 nucleotides: TGTGCCATCAGTCCCACTAACAGGGTCGGGGAGACCCAGTACTTC. This translates into CAISPTNRVGETQYF.

This clonotype was detected ten times or more. The rearrangement joins TRBV18 to TRBJ2-3; D gene unclear. The germline gives CDR1 KGHSH, CDR2 LQKENI. Trimming removed 3 bases at V and 0 bases at J, with 4 bases between. The CDR3 extends over 13 amino acids. The CDR3: CASSPTSTDTQYF. In nucleotides, the CDR3 is TGTGCCAGCTCACCGACCAGCACAGATACGCAGTATTTT.

The rearrangement joins TRBV20-1 to TRBJ2-3; 8 nucleotides agree with TRBD2. CDR1 is DFQATT, CDR2 SNEGSKA, per germline (reference sequence). This CDR3 has 17 amino acids. The junction had 15 bases not matched to a gene; V was cut back by 1 base and J by 6 bases. CDR3 protein: CSARAPGGAGVKDTQYF. In nucleotides, the CDR3 is TGCAGTGCTAGAGCCCCCGGGGGAGCGGGAGTTAAGGATACGCAGTATTTT.

The sample holds a few counts of this clonotype. This sequence joins TRBV7-9 and TRBJ2-5, with D possibly TRBD2 on 6 matching bases. V was clipped by 6 bases and J by 9 bases, with 17 bases between them. The CDR3 sequence is 13 residues long. Germline assignment: CDR1 SEHNR and CDR2 FQNEAQ (reference sequence). CDR3 nucleotide sequence: TGTGCCAGCAGTTCGGGGATTGGAGGGGCCCAGTACTTC. It codes for CASSSGIGGAQYF.

This clonotype was observed many times. The V call is TRBV6-6, the J call TRBJ2-4; maybe TRBD2 (5 bases). The CDR3 runs to 18 residues. V was clipped by 6 bases and J by 12 bases, with 33 bases between them. Germline CDR1 MNHNY, CDR2 SVGAGI (reference sequence). The CDR3 sequence: CASSSFFPGILPLSTQYF. The CDR3 DNA is TGTGCCAGCAGCTCTTTTTTCCCGGGGATTCTGCCTCTATCCACTCAGTACTTC.

This clonotype has at least ten counts. The rearrangement links TRBV14 to TRBJ2-2; TRBD1 is a possible D gene (6 bases). V lost 1 base, J lost 0 bases, and 9 bases lay in between. Germline V gives CDR1 SGHDN, CDR2 FVKESK. CDR3 length equals 16 residues. The CDR3 protein is CASSQAGTPNTGELFF. The CDR3 coding sequence is TGTGCCAGCAGCCAAGCCGGGACACCGAACACCGGGGAGCTGTTTTTT.